Given below is one T cell receptor beta chain in context. The CDR3 has 18 residues. Per germline, CDR1 MDHEN and CDR2 SYDVKM. The germline V and J ends were trimmed by 1 base and 4 bases, with 20 bases remaining between them. Vbeta (60) and Jbeta (13) primers were used in the PCR. Assay used: immunoSEQ multiplex PCR; TCRdb lists only in-frame clones, some missing. Of 100,000 to 150,000 clones in the sample, roughly 74% are singletons; the top ten hold roughly 3.5%. This entry belongs to a study of cytomegalovirus exposure and HLA in healthy donors. The V gene is TRBV28, the J gene TRBJ1-3, with no clear D. Sequenced input: PBMCs. The receptor was derived from a man in his forties in good health and CMV-seronegative. CDR3 in DNA: TGTGCCAGCAGTTTATCGGGGTATCGAGGGTCTGGAGGAAACACCATATATTTT. Its protein product is CASSLSGYRGSGGNTIYF.